These T cell receptor beta chains were read from a single sample in a study of cytomegalovirus exposure and HLA in healthy donors. The assay was immunoSEQ multiplex PCR, and TCRdb's table has in-frame clones only and misses some. The sample shows more than 95,000 clones, over 15% of them seen only once. Material for sequencing was PBMCs. These receptors were collected from a female donor in good health and CMV-seropositive. Each CDR3 is given with its conserved first and last residue. A D gene is named only where the DNA matches it firmly. Only part of the rows carry a size: once, few, many, or a class if the clone is expanded.

v_gene: TRBV7-8
j_gene: TRBJ2-3
abundance: -
d_gene: TRBD2
CDR3nt: TGTGCCAGCAGCTTAACCCGGACTAGAGGCGTTACAGATACGCAGTATTTT
CDR3aa: CASSLTRTRGVTDTQYF

v_gene: TRBV5-1
j_gene: TRBJ2-5
abundance: few
d_gene: TRBD2
CDR3nt: TGCGCCAGCAGCCCCGGGACTACCCAAGAGACCCAGTACTTC
CDR3aa: CASSPGTTQETQYF

v_gene: TRBV5-1
j_gene: TRBJ2-7
abundance: -
d_gene: TRBD2
CDR3nt: TGCGCCAGCAGCGCCCCGGGACTAGAGGCTTACGAGCAGTACTTC
CDR3aa: CASSAPGLEAYEQYF

v_gene: TRBV5-5
j_gene: TRBJ1-1
abundance: -
d_gene: -
CDR3nt: TGTGCCAGCAGCTTGATGTGGGGGCAGAACACTGAAGCTTTCTTT
CDR3aa: CASSLMWGQNTEAFF

v_gene: TRBV9
j_gene: TRBJ2-5
abundance: -
d_gene: -
CDR3nt: TGTGCCAGCAGCGTATCCCAGCAAGAGACCCAGTACTTC
CDR3aa: CASSVSQQETQYF

v_gene: TRBV2
j_gene: TRBJ1-1
abundance: few
d_gene: -
CDR3nt: TGTGCCAGCAGTGAAGGTGGCAGCTACGTCGGGACTGAAGCTTTCTTT
CDR3aa: CASSEGGSYVGTEAFF

v_gene: TRBV4-1
j_gene: TRBJ1-5
abundance: few
d_gene: -
CDR3nt: TGCGCCAGCAGCCCTTTCCTTGGCAATCAGCCCCAGCATTTT
CDR3aa: CASSPFLGNQPQHF

v_gene: TRBV6-5
j_gene: TRBJ2-1
abundance: few
d_gene: -
CDR3nt: TGTGCCAGCATGAGGCAAAGCTCCTACAATGAGCAGTTCTTC
CDR3aa: CASMRQSSYNEQFF

v_gene: TRBV5-4
j_gene: TRBJ2-7
abundance: -
d_gene: TRBD2
CDR3nt: TGTGCCAGCAGCGGCGCTAGCGGGGAGGACGAGCAGTACTTC
CDR3aa: CASSGASGEDEQYF

v_gene: TRBV5-1
j_gene: TRBJ2-7
abundance: few
d_gene: TRBD1
CDR3nt: TGCGCCAGCAGCCGGACAGGGGCCTACGAGCAGTACTTC
CDR3aa: CASSRTGAYEQYF

v_gene: TRBV15
j_gene: TRBJ1-2
abundance: few
d_gene: -
CDR3nt: TGTGCCACCAGCAGTTCCACGCGGGGGGATAACTATGGCTACACCTTC
CDR3aa: CATSSSTRGDNYGYTF

v_gene: TRBV19
j_gene: TRBJ1-4
abundance: -
d_gene: TRBD1
CDR3nt: TGTGCCAGTAGTACCAATAGACAGGGGCCTAATGAAAAACTGTTTTTT
CDR3aa: CASSTNRQGPNEKLFF

v_gene: TRBV7-8
j_gene: TRBJ2-7
abundance: -
d_gene: TRBD1
CDR3nt: TGTGCCAGCAGCCCAGGACAGGGAATCAACGAGCAGTACTTC
CDR3aa: CASSPGQGINEQYF

v_gene: TRBV19
j_gene: TRBJ2-3
abundance: -
d_gene: TRBD2
CDR3nt: TGTGCCAGTAGTATATCCAGCGGGAGGCAGTATTTT
CDR3aa: CASSISSGRQYF

v_gene: TRBV7-6
j_gene: TRBJ2-7
abundance: -
d_gene: TRBD1
CDR3nt: TGTGCCAGCAGCACGGGACAGCCTGGCTCCTACGAGCAGTACTTC
CDR3aa: CASSTGQPGSYEQYF

v_gene: TRBV7-2
j_gene: TRBJ1-6
abundance: -
d_gene: -
CDR3nt: TGTGCCAATTCAGTTACCTATAATTCACCCCTCCACTTT
CDR3aa: CANSVTYNSPLHF

v_gene: TRBV4-3
j_gene: TRBJ2-1
abundance: -
d_gene: TRBD2
CDR3nt: TGCGCCAGCAGCCAAGATGGGCTAGCGGGGGGTCACAATGAGCAGTTCTTC
CDR3aa: CASSQDGLAGGHNEQFF

v_gene: TRBV27
j_gene: TRBJ1-5
abundance: few
d_gene: TRBD1
CDR3nt: TGTGCCAGCAGTATAACAGGGGGACCGCGGAATCAGCCCCAGCATTTT
CDR3aa: CASSITGGPRNQPQHF

v_gene: TRBV11-2
j_gene: TRBJ1-2
abundance: -
d_gene: -
CDR3nt: TGTGCCAGCAGCTTAGACACAGTTGCTATGGGCTACACCTTC
CDR3aa: CASSLDTVAMGYTF

v_gene: TRBV10-3
j_gene: TRBJ1-5
abundance: -
d_gene: TRBD1
CDR3nt: TGTGCCATCAGTGAGTCCGGTTTCGGCAGGGGGCGAATTACGGACAATCAGCCCCAGCATTTT
CDR3aa: CAISESGFGRGRITDNQPQHF

v_gene: TRBV1
j_gene: TRBJ2-1
abundance: -
d_gene: -
CDR3nt: TGCACCAGCAGCCAAGATCTGGATTGGAGCCAAGCCCATGAGCAGTTCTTC
CDR3aa: CTSSQDLDWSQAHEQFF

v_gene: TRBV5-4
j_gene: TRBJ1-6
abundance: -
d_gene: TRBD1
CDR3nt: TGTGCCAGCAGCTTGGACCCCGACAGGGAACGTTCACCCCTCCACTTT
CDR3aa: CASSLDPDRERSPLHF

v_gene: TRBV6-5
j_gene: TRBJ2-1
abundance: few
d_gene: TRBD2
CDR3nt: TGTGCCAGCAGGCGTACTAGCGGAGTTAACAATGAGCAGTTCTTC
CDR3aa: CASRRTSGVNNEQFF

v_gene: TRBV28
j_gene: TRBJ2-7
abundance: few
d_gene: -
CDR3nt: TGTGCCAGCCTGGCCCCTGAGGGCTCCTACGAGCAGTACTTC
CDR3aa: CASLAPEGSYEQYF

v_gene: TRBV5-1
j_gene: TRBJ1-4
abundance: -
d_gene: TRBD1
CDR3nt: TGCGCCAGCAGCCCAGGACAGGCTAATGAAAAACTGTTTTTT
CDR3aa: CASSPGQANEKLFF

v_gene: TRBV5-5
j_gene: TRBJ2-7
abundance: -
d_gene: TRBD2
CDR3nt: TGTGCCAGCAGCTCATCCAGCGGGGGCTCCTACGAGCAGTACTTC
CDR3aa: CASSSSSGGSYEQYF

v_gene: TRBV27
j_gene: TRBJ2-1
abundance: few
d_gene: -
CDR3nt: TGTGCCAGCAGTCTCCGGACAGCATACAATGAGCAGTTCTTC
CDR3aa: CASSLRTAYNEQFF

v_gene: TRBV15
j_gene: TRBJ2-7
abundance: -
d_gene: -
CDR3nt: TGTGCCACCAGCGCGCACCCACAGGGAAACCCCCCGTACTTC
CDR3aa: CATSAHPQGNPPYF

v_gene: TRBV4-3
j_gene: TRBJ2-1
abundance: -
d_gene: TRBD2
CDR3nt: TGCGCCAGCAGCCTCTTTAGCGGGGGGGACTACAATGAGCAGTTCTTC
CDR3aa: CASSLFSGGDYNEQFF

v_gene: TRBV30
j_gene: TRBJ2-7
abundance: -
d_gene: TRBD1
CDR3nt: TGTGCCTGGAGTGTCGGACAGGGCGCCTACGAGCAGTACTTC
CDR3aa: CAWSVGQGAYEQYF

v_gene: TRBV5-1
j_gene: TRBJ1-5
abundance: few
d_gene: -
CDR3nt: TGCGCCAGCAGCACTGGACAGCCGAATCAGCCCCAGCATTTT
CDR3aa: CASSTGQPNQPQHF

v_gene: TRBV25-1
j_gene: TRBJ2-3
abundance: few
d_gene: -
CDR3nt: TGTGCCAGCAGTGAATATTCGGTATACACAGATACGCAGTATTTT
CDR3aa: CASSEYSVYTDTQYF

v_gene: TRBV11-3
j_gene: TRBJ2-7
abundance: -
d_gene: TRBD1
CDR3nt: TGTGCCAGCAGCTTAGATCATGGACAGGGCTACGAGCAGTACTTC
CDR3aa: CASSLDHGQGYEQYF

v_gene: TRBV30
j_gene: TRBJ1-3
abundance: -
d_gene: TRBD1
CDR3nt: TGTGCCTGGACTCTTACAGGGGCTGGAAACACCATATATTTT
CDR3aa: CAWTLTGAGNTIYF

v_gene: TRBV28
j_gene: TRBJ1-2
abundance: -
d_gene: -
CDR3nt: TGTGCCAGCAGCTCATTCACGGGGGGGGACCCATACGGGGCGGCCTATGGCTACACCTTC
CDR3aa: CASSSFTGGDPYGAAYGYTF

v_gene: TRBV23-1
j_gene: TRBJ1-5
abundance: few
d_gene: -
CDR3nt: TGCGCCAGCAGGGCAGGGATACGTTTCCAGCCCCAGCATTTT
CDR3aa: CASRAGIRFQPQHF

v_gene: TRBV2
j_gene: TRBJ2-5
abundance: -
d_gene: TRBD2
CDR3nt: TGTGCCAGCACTAGCGGGGGGTACCAAGAGACCCAGTACTTC
CDR3aa: CASTSGGYQETQYF

v_gene: TRBV5-1
j_gene: TRBJ2-7
abundance: -
d_gene: -
CDR3nt: TGCGCCAGCAGCTTGGAACCGTCGGTTGAGAGGGTGGGCGAGCAGTACTTC
CDR3aa: CASSLEPSVERVGEQYF

v_gene: TRBV6-5
j_gene: TRBJ1-2
abundance: -
d_gene: -
CDR3nt: TGTGCCAGCAGTTACTCGCGGGGTCCCTATGGCTACACCTTC
CDR3aa: CASSYSRGPYGYTF

v_gene: TRBV6-1
j_gene: TRBJ1-2
abundance: few
d_gene: TRBD1
CDR3nt: TGTGCCAGCAGTGAACCAGCACCGTACAGGGGGCCTGGCTACACCTTC
CDR3aa: CASSEPAPYRGPGYTF

v_gene: TRBV28
j_gene: TRBJ1-2
abundance: -
d_gene: TRBD1
CDR3nt: TGTGCCAGCAGTTCGACAGGGGAGACAAACTATGGCTACACCTTC
CDR3aa: CASSSTGETNYGYTF

v_gene: TRBV28
j_gene: TRBJ2-3
abundance: once
d_gene: TRBD2
CDR3nt: TGTGCCAGCAGCCCCGGACTAGCGGGAGGCACCACAGATACGCAGTATTTT
CDR3aa: CASSPGLAGGTTDTQYF